A selection of T cell receptor beta chains follows, all from one sample in a study of T cells after yellow fever vaccination. TCRdb reprocessed the 5' RACE reads with MiXCR, giving one entry per CDR3 protein. The sample has a few hundred thousand distinct CDR3 sequences, around 4% seen once. The sample consisted of PBMCs, taken on the day of the yellow fever booster vaccination. These receptors were collected from a man aged 18 to 30 who received the YFV17D yellow fever vaccine. Each CDR3 is given with its conserved first and last residue. Each record gives: D gene, J gene, V gene, clone size, CDR3 protein. A D gene is named only where the DNA matches it firmly. Clone size, where shown, is once, few, many, or a class for clones that have expanded.

d_gene: .
j_gene: TRBJ2-1
v_gene: TRBV19
abundance: few
CDR3aa: CASRTAEGMAYNEQFF

d_gene: TRBD2
j_gene: TRBJ2-1
v_gene: TRBV20-1
abundance: many
CDR3aa: CSAYDPGRGNEQFF

d_gene: TRBD1
j_gene: TRBJ2-5
v_gene: TRBV7-6
abundance: many
CDR3aa: CASSPRTGLETQYF

d_gene: .
j_gene: TRBJ2-3
v_gene: TRBV20-1
abundance: .
CDR3aa: CSAGKDTQYF

d_gene: TRBD1
j_gene: TRBJ1-2
v_gene: TRBV12-3/TRBV12-4
abundance: few
CDR3aa: CASSIGQGVSYGYTF

d_gene: TRBD1
j_gene: TRBJ2-1
v_gene: TRBV4-3
abundance: many
CDR3aa: CASGPLGQGGNEQFF

d_gene: .
j_gene: TRBJ1-1
v_gene: TRBV6-6
abundance: .
CDR3aa: CASLDGTEAFF

d_gene: .
j_gene: TRBJ2-3
v_gene: TRBV12-3/TRBV12-4
abundance: few
CDR3aa: CASTLHPSTDTQYF

d_gene: .
j_gene: TRBJ1-2
v_gene: TRBV12-3/TRBV12-4
abundance: many
CDR3aa: CASSPDNYGYTF

d_gene: TRBD1
j_gene: TRBJ2-6
v_gene: TRBV7-8
abundance: many
CDR3aa: CASSFQGAGANVLTF

d_gene: .
j_gene: TRBJ1-2
v_gene: TRBV6-1
abundance: few
CDR3aa: CASSGLINYGYTF

d_gene: .
j_gene: TRBJ1-1
v_gene: TRBV6-5
abundance: many
CDR3aa: CASSFSSFEASEAFF

d_gene: .
j_gene: TRBJ1-1
v_gene: TRBV7-9
abundance: few
CDR3aa: CASSLFTAMNTEAFF

d_gene: TRBD1
j_gene: TRBJ2-1
v_gene: TRBV5-4
abundance: few
CDR3aa: CASSFRDRFNEQFF

d_gene: .
j_gene: TRBJ2-7
v_gene: TRBV7-9
abundance: many
CDR3aa: CASSPSGRAEQYF

d_gene: TRBD1
j_gene: TRBJ1-5
v_gene: TRBV12-3/TRBV12-4
abundance: .
CDR3aa: CASSWTGLSNQPQHF

d_gene: .
j_gene: TRBJ1-1
v_gene: TRBV12-3/TRBV12-4
abundance: many
CDR3aa: CASSAGSGTEAFF

d_gene: .
j_gene: TRBJ2-5
v_gene: TRBV3-1
abundance: many
CDR3aa: CASSQGFQGGQETQYF

d_gene: .
j_gene: TRBJ2-1
v_gene: TRBV7-9
abundance: .
CDR3aa: CASSLSISYNEQFF

d_gene: TRBD1
j_gene: TRBJ1-2
v_gene: TRBV4-1
abundance: many
CDR3aa: CASSPDRGYNYGYTF

d_gene: TRBD1
j_gene: TRBJ1-3
v_gene: TRBV5-1
abundance: few
CDR3aa: CASSSGQAVNTIYF

d_gene: TRBD2
j_gene: TRBJ2-7
v_gene: TRBV6-5
abundance: .
CDR3aa: CASSLLAGTSSYEQYF

d_gene: .
j_gene: TRBJ2-5
v_gene: TRBV24-1
abundance: many
CDR3aa: CATSDLDSQETQYF

d_gene: TRBD1
j_gene: TRBJ1-2
v_gene: TRBV5-1
abundance: many
CDR3aa: CASSEGQGTYGYTF

d_gene: .
j_gene: TRBJ2-4
v_gene: TRBV9
abundance: few
CDR3aa: CASSVGTTGPSPRAKNIQYF

d_gene: TRBD2
j_gene: TRBJ2-7
v_gene: TRBV7-2
abundance: many
CDR3aa: CASSSRGGIDEQYF

d_gene: TRBD1
j_gene: TRBJ2-7
v_gene: TRBV10-3
abundance: .
CDR3aa: CAISGDRGSLDQQYF

d_gene: TRBD2
j_gene: TRBJ2-1
v_gene: TRBV5-1
abundance: many
CDR3aa: CASSLPGLAGDEQFF

d_gene: .
j_gene: TRBJ1-6
v_gene: TRBV30
abundance: .
CDR3aa: CASSGTGHSPLHF

d_gene: .
j_gene: TRBJ2-7
v_gene: TRBV5-1
abundance: many
CDR3aa: CASSLRINSYEQYF

d_gene: TRBD1
j_gene: TRBJ1-5
v_gene: TRBV7-2
abundance: few
CDR3aa: CASSLGTVSNQPQHF

d_gene: .
j_gene: TRBJ1-5
v_gene: TRBV7-2
abundance: many
CDR3aa: CASSYGGEQPQHF

d_gene: .
j_gene: TRBJ2-5
v_gene: TRBV3-1
abundance: many
CDR3aa: CASSQTAMEGETQYF

d_gene: TRBD2
j_gene: TRBJ2-1
v_gene: TRBV13
abundance: .
CDR3aa: CASSWLAGVWDEQFF

d_gene: TRBD1
j_gene: TRBJ2-7
v_gene: TRBV18
abundance: few
CDR3aa: CASSPTVRDSYEQYF

d_gene: .
j_gene: TRBJ1-6
v_gene: TRBV20-1
abundance: many
CDR3aa: CSARGWQGNSPLHF

d_gene: .
j_gene: TRBJ2-1
v_gene: TRBV7-2
abundance: few
CDR3aa: CASSSPVGVSYNEQFF